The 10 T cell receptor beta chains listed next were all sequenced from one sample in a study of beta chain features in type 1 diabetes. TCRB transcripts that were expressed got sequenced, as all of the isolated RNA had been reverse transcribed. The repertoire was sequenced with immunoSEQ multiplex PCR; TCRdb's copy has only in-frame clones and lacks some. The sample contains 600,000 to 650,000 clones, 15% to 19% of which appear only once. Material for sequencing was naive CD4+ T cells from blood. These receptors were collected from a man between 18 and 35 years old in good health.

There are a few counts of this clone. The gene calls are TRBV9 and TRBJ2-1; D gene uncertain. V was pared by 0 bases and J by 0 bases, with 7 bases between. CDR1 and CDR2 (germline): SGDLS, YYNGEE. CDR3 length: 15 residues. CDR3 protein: CASSVDMSSYNEQFF. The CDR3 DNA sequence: TGTGCCAGCAGCGTAGACATGAGCTCCTACAATGAGCAGTTCTTC.

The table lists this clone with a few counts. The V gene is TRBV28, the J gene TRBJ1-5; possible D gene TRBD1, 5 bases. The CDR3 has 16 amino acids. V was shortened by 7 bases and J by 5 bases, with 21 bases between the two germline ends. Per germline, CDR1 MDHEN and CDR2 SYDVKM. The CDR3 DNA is TGTGCCAGCACCCTGGGGGGGGATCTGGGCCATCAGCCCCAGCATTTT. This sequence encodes CASTLGGDLGHQPQHF. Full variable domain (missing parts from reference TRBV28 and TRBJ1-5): DVKVTQSSRYLVKRTGEKVFLECVQDMDHENMFWYRQDPGLGLRLIYFSYDVKMKEKGDIPEGYSVSREKKERFSLILESASTNQTSMYLCASTLGGDLGHQPQHFGDGTRLSIL.

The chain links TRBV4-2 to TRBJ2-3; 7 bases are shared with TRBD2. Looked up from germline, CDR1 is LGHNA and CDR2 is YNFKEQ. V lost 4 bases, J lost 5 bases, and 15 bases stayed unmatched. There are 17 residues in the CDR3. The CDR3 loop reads CASSPPRGGRGGDTQYF. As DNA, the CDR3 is TGTGCCAGCAGCCCCCCCCGAGGAGGGAGGGGTGGAGATACGCAGTATTTT.

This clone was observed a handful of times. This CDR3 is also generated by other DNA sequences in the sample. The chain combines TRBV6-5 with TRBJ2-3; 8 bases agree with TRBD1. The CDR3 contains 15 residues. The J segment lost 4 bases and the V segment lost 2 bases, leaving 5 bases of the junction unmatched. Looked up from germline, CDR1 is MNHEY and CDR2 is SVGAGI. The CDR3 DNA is TGTGCCAGCAGTTACGGCGGACAGGGATCAGATACGCAGTATTTT. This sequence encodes CASSYGGQGSDTQYF.

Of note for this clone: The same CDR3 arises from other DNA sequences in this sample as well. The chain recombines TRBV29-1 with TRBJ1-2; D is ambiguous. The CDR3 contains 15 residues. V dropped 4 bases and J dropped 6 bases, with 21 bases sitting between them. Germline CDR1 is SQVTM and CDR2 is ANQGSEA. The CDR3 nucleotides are TGCAGCGTTGCAAAAAATTCCGGGCCCTTTAATGGCTACACCTTC. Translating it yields CSVAKNSGPFNGYTF.

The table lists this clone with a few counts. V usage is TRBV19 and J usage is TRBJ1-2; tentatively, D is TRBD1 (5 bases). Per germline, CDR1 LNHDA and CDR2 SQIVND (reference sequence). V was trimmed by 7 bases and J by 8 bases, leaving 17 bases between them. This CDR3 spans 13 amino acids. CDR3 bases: TGTGCCAGTACTAGGACTGGGTGGGGCGGCTACACCTTC. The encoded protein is CASTRTGWGGYTF.

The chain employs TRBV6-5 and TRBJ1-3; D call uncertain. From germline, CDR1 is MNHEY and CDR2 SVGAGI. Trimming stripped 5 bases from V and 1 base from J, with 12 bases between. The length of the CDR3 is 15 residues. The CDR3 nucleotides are TGTGCCAGCAGTCGCGAAATAGTTTCTGGAAACACCATATATTTT. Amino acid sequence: CASSREIVSGNTIYF.

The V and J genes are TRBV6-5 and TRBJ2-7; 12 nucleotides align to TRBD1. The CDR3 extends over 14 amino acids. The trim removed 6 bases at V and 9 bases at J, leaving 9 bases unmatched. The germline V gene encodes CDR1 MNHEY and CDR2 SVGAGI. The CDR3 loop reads CASSPTGTGGRQYF. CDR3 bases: TGTGCCAGCAGCCCAACCGGGACAGGGGGCCGGCAGTACTTC.

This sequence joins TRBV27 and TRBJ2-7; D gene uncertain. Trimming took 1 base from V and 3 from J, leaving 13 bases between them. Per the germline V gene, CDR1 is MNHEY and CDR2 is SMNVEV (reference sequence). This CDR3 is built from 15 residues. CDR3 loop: CASSLLSGSYYEQYF. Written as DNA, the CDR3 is TGTGCCAGCAGTTTATTGTCGGGTTCGTACTACGAGCAGTACTTC.

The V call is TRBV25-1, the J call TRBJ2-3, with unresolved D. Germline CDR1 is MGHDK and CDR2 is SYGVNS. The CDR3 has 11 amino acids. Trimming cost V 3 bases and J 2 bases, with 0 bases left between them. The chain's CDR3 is CASSDTDTQYF. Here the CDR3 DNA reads TGTGCCAGCAGTGACACAGATACGCAGTATTTT.